This TCR beta chain was profiled in a study of human T cells and chemical hapten exposure. Indicated time point: patch test 3, about 24 weeks after DPC sensitization. As to treatment: therapeutic diphenylcyclopropenone sensitization with weekly scalp DPC. TCRdb redid the calling of the RACE reads with MiXCR, one entry per CDR3 protein. The sample contains 55,000 to 75,000 distinct CDR3 sequences, 9.5% to 15% of which appear only once. J lost 6 bases, V lost 8 bases, and 14 bases had no gene match. This CDR3 has 15 residues. The source material was whole blood, sampled in connection with sensitization to the hapten diphenylcyclopropenone (DPC). This TCR came from a young man with alopecia areata. Some clones in this sample may be carry-over from other donors' samples. The chain uses TRBV12-3 or TRBV12-4 and TRBJ1-1, with TRBD1 matching 8 bases. CDR3 region: CASLTSTGQGAEAFF. The CDR3 DNA follows: TGTGCCAGCCTCACCTCTACTGGACAGGGAGCTGAAGCTTTCTTT.